This T cell receptor (beta chain) was sequenced for a study of blood T cells in healthy people across ages. The CDR3 contains 13 residues. CDR1 is SGHRS and CDR2 is YFSETQ in the germline V gene. This clonotype was seen only a few times. What it recognizes is unknown. The junction and the germline gene differ at one end; a read error may be behind it. Whole-study results and caveats: Across samples, TCR beta diversity tracked strongly with naive T cell percentage.

A second roughly 7 to 11 cycle PCR used barcoded and J-beta primers. From the 5' RACE reads, TCRdb called clonotypes with MiXCR, one entry per CDR3 protein. This sample has some 1.4 million distinct CDR3 sequences, with around 42% found just once. Drawn from each donor were approximately 9.2 milliliters of peripheral blood. The sample consisted of blood. The chain uses TRBV5-1 and TRBJ2-3, with D unclear. This TCR was sampled from a woman aged 18-35 years in good health. The CDR3 nucleotides are TGTGCCAGCAGCTTAGGGCAGCGAGATACGCAGTATTTT. Its protein is CASSLGQRDTQYF. The full variable domain, completed using reference TRBV5-1 and TRBJ2-3, is KAGVTQTPRYLIKTRGQQVTLSCSPISGHRSVSWYQQTPGQGLQFLFEYFSETQRNKGNFPGRFSGRQFSNSRSEMNVSTLELGDSALYLCASSLGQRDTQYFGPGTRLTVL.